Listed here are 19 T cell receptor beta chains from one sample, sequenced in a study of cytomegalovirus exposure and HLA in healthy donors. Here immunoSEQ multiplex PCR was the method, and the copy in TCRdb shows in-frame clones only, minus some. The table records under 200,000 clones, around 88% of them present only once. The material sequenced was PBMCs. These receptor sequences come from a woman between 18 and 29 years old in good health and CMV-seronegative.

The chain combines TRBV19 with TRBJ1-2, with D unresolved. With 7 bases removed from V and 4 bases from J, the gap between germline ends came to 16 bases. In germline, CDR1 is LNHDA, CDR2 SQIVND (reference sequence). The CDR3 consists of 14 residues. The CDR3: CASIADGTFYGYTF. The CDR3 nucleotides read TGTGCCAGTATAGCGGACGGAACCTTCTATGGCTACACCTTC.

The chain has TRBV19 and TRBJ2-7; D unclear. The V end was cut by 3 bases, the J end by 2 bases, with 14 bases between. Germline V gene sequence: CDR1 LNHDA, CDR2 SQIVND (reference sequence). CDR3 length: 15 residues. CDR3 nucleotide sequence: TGTGCCAGTAGTATGTATTCCGCAGAAACCTACGAGCAGTACTTC. This sequence encodes CASSMYSAETYEQYF.

This clone was observed a single time. The chain is built from TRBV6-5 and TRBJ1-1, with unresolved D. This CDR3 region has 13 residues. V was cut by 8 bases and J by 0 bases, with 10 bases left in between. From germline, CDR1 is MNHEY and CDR2 SVGAGI. The CDR3 DNA reads as TGTGCCAGCCGATCGGGAGTGAACACTGAAGCTTTCTTT. Protein: CASRSGVNTEAFF.

This clone was observed a few times. The chain has TRBV6-5 and TRBJ1-6; 9 bases map to TRBD1. With V trimmed by 1 base and J by 6 bases, 1 base remained unmatched. The CDR3 is 15 amino acids. Germline CDR1 and CDR2: MNHEY and SVGAGI. The CDR3, as DNA: TGTGCCAGCAGTTACTGGGACAGGGCTAATTCACCCCTCCACTTT. This translates into CASSYWDRANSPLHF.

V usage is TRBV5-5 and J usage is TRBJ2-7, with D perhaps TRBD2 (6 bases). The CDR3 spans 16 residues. Germline V gene data show CDR1 as SGHKS and CDR2 as YYEKEE (reference sequence). V was pared by 6 bases and J by 3 bases, with 22 bases between. The CDR3: CASTPFGGIPSYEQYF. In nucleotides, the CDR3 is TGTGCCAGCACACCATTTGGGGGGATCCCGAGCTACGAGCAGTACTTC. Full variable domain (outside the CDR3, taken from reference TRBV5-5 and TRBJ2-7): DAGVTQSPTHLIKTRGQQVTLRCSPISGHKSVSWYQQVLGQGPQFIFQYYEKEERGRGNFPDRFSARQFPNYSSELNVNALLLGDSALYLCASTPFGGIPSYEQYFGPGTRLTVT.

V usage is TRBV4-2 and J usage is TRBJ1-6; the D is unclear. Trimming cost V 4 bases and J 10 bases, with 8 bases left between them. The germline V gene has CDR1 LGHNA and CDR2 YNFKEQ. The CDR3 length is 12 residues. In DNA, the CDR3 is TGTGCCAGCAGCCTCGAGGAGTCACCCCTCCACTTT. Protein sequence: CASSLEESPLHF.

The chain joins TRBV5-6 to TRBJ2-5; D might be TRBD1 (5 bases). Germline V gene data show CDR1 as SGHDT and CDR2 as YYEEEE. Trimming shortened V by 1 base and J by 2 bases, and 9 bases separated the two germline ends. The CDR3 spans 14 residues. The CDR3 spells CASSLIDRQETQYF. CDR3 nucleotides: TGTGCCAGCAGCTTGATAGACAGACAAGAGACCCAGTACTTC.

The rearrangement joins TRBV10-1 to TRBJ2-3; tentative D call: TRBD2 (6 bases). CDR1 and CDR2 (germline): WNHNN, SYGVQD (reference sequence). The length of the CDR3 is 15 residues. The germline V and J ends were trimmed by 0 bases and 3 bases, with 10 bases remaining between them. The CDR3 spells CASSESGSRTDTQYF. The CDR3 DNA sequence: TGCGCCAGCAGTGAGTCCGGGAGCAGAACAGATACGCAGTATTTT.

This clone was counted once. The genes are TRBV27 and TRBJ1-2; 7 bases line up with TRBD1. CDR1 and CDR2 (germline): MNHEY, SMNVEV (reference sequence). Unmatched junction bases numbered 4, after V lost 6 bases and J lost 6 bases. CDR3 length equals 12 residues. CDR3 in DNA: TGTGCCAGCAGAGACAGGGTGGATGGCTACACCTTC. This gives the protein CASRDRVDGYTF.

CDR3 sequence reads: CSVLIGVNQPQHF. Here the CDR3 DNA reads TGCAGCGTTTTAATAGGGGTGAATCAGCCCCAGCATTTT. The V call is TRBV29-1, the J call TRBJ1-5; TRBD1 might be the D (5 bases). The V gene's germline CDR1 is SQVTM and CDR2 ANQGSEA. This CDR3 has 13 residues. V lost 5 bases and J 4 bases, leaving 12 bases between the germline ends.

The chain is built from TRBV11-2 and TRBJ2-7; no definite D call. Germline CDR1 SGHAT, CDR2 FQNNGV. Trimming took 4 bases from V and 6 from J, leaving 13 bases between them. The CDR3 consists of 13 residues. Here the CDR3 reads CASSCHLISEQYF. The CDR3 coding sequence is TGTGCCAGCAGCTGCCACCTTATTAGCGAGCAGTACTTC.

This clone has just one count. The chain uses TRBV9 and TRBJ1-1; D perhaps matches TRBD1 (5 bases). The CDR3 has 14 amino acids. The germline V gene encodes CDR1 SGDLS and CDR2 YYNGEE. V shed 2 bases and J shed 2 bases, with 10 bases lying between them. This CDR3 is CASSVSGINTEAFF. Here the CDR3 DNA reads TGTGCCAGCAGCGTGTCAGGGATAAACACTGAAGCTTTCTTT.

Only one count was recorded for this clone. The gene calls are TRBV7-9 and TRBJ1-1; 9 positions match TRBD1. The germline V gene has CDR1 SEHNR and CDR2 FQNEAQ (reference sequence). The length of the CDR3 is 16 residues. After removal of 5 bases from V and 2 bases from J, the junction contained 9 bases not matched to a gene. The CDR3: CASSQTLGQGNTEAFF. The CDR3 nucleotides are TGTGCCAGCAGCCAGACGTTGGGACAGGGAAACACTGAAGCTTTCTTT.

The chain employs TRBV9 and TRBJ1-5, with D possibly being TRBD1 (5 bases). The V end lost 0 bases, the J end lost 6 bases, and 10 bases lay between the germline ends. The CDR3 has 14 amino acids. CDR1 SGDLS and CDR2 YYNGEE come from the germline V gene. The CDR3 DNA follows: TGTGCCAGCAGCGTAGCTGGAGGGGTTCAGCCCCAGCATTTT. This translates into CASSVAGGVQPQHF.

The chain joins TRBV9 to TRBJ2-2; D remains ambiguous. The CDR3 sequence is 12 residues long. Germline V gene lookup returns CDR1 SGDLS and CDR2 YYNGEE. Trimming left V 1 base short and J 7 bases short, with 5 bases between. Here the CDR3 DNA reads TGTGCCAGCAGCGTAACTCACGGGGAGCTGTTTTTT. The encoded protein is CASSVTHGELFF.

The chain recombines TRBV5-6 with TRBJ2-2; TRBD1 might be the D (6 bases). There are 16 residues in the CDR3. The V gene lost 2 bases and the J gene lost 1 base, with 12 bases spanning the gap. CDR1 is SGHDT and CDR2 is YYEEEE in the germline V gene. This CDR3 reads CASSFPTGGNTGELFF. The CDR3 DNA is TGTGCCAGCAGCTTCCCGACAGGCGGGAACACCGGGGAGCTGTTTTTT.

The CDR3 DNA reads as TGTGCCAGCAGCTTGGCGGAAGGAGGCGAGCAGTACTTC. This codes for CASSLAEGGEQYF. The chain combines TRBV7-6 with TRBJ2-7, with D maybe TRBD2 (5 bases). Germline V gene sequence: CDR1 SGHVS, CDR2 FNYEAQ. V was shortened by 3 bases and J by 6 bases, with 12 bases between the two germline ends. This CDR3 is 13 amino acids long.

The V and J genes are TRBV9 and TRBJ1-2; D is uncertain. Trimming shortened V by 3 bases and J by 8 bases, and 8 bases separated the two germline ends. Germline V CDR1 and CDR2: SGDLS, YYNGEE. This CDR3 has 11 residues. CDR3 nucleotide sequence: TGTGCCAGCAGCGGACTCGAAGGCTACACCTTC. Its protein product is CASSGLEGYTF.

This clone was recorded a few times. V is TRBV19 and J is TRBJ2-7; D remains ambiguous. Trimming shortened V by 4 bases and J by 5 bases, and 15 bases separated the two germline ends. Germline V lookup: CDR1 LNHDA, CDR2 SQIVND (reference sequence). The CDR3 spans 14 residues. The CDR3 region has the DNA TGTGCCAGTAGTACCCCCTCTAAAGCCCACGAGCAGTACTTC. This sequence encodes CASSTPSKAHEQYF.